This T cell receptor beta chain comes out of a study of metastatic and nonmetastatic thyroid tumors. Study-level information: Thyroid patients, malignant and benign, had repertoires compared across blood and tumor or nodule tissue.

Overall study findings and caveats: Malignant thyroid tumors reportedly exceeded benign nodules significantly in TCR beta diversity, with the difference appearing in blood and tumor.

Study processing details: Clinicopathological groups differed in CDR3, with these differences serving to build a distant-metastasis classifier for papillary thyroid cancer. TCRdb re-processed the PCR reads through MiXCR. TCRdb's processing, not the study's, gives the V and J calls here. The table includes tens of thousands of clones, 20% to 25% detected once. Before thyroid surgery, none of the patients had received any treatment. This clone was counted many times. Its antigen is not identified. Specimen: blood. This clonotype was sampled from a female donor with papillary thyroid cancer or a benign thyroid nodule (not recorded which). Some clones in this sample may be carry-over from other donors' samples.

The CDR3 bases are TGTGCCAGCAGCTTAAACAGGGCCAATGAGCAGTTCTTC. Its protein is CASSLNRANEQFF. The chain recombines TRBV7-3 with TRBJ2-1; D may be TRBD1 (6 bases). The CDR3 runs 13 residues. Between the trimmed V and J ends, which lost 1 base and 6 bases, there was a span of 7 bases. Germline lookup yields CDR1 SGHTA and CDR2 FQGTGA.